What follows are 8 T cell receptor beta chains derived from one specimen sequenced in a study of blood T cell repertoires in COVID-19. Using immunoSEQ multiplex PCR, the repertoire was profiled, and TCRdb retains in-frame clones only, with some absent. The sample carries a few hundred thousand clones, 83% recorded once. The source material was peripheral blood. All receptors come from a man aged 55 to 70 who had recovered from COVID-19.

The chain employs TRBV5-6 and TRBJ2-1; no clear D gene. With 0 bases removed from V and 6 bases from J, the gap between germline ends came to 7 bases. CDR3 size: 13 residues. CDR1 and CDR2 (germline): SGHDT, YYEEEE. The CDR3 DNA sequence: TGTGCCAGCAGCTTGGTACAGACCAATGAGCAGTTCTTC. It yields the protein CASSLVQTNEQFF.

The gene calls are TRBV7-2 and TRBJ2-5, with 9 positions matching TRBD1. This CDR3 has 15 amino acids. Trimming took 1 base from V and 3 from J; bases not matched to a gene: 3. CDR1 SGHTA and CDR2 FQGNSA come from the germline V gene. The CDR3 protein is CASSLGGTGKETQYF. CDR3 sequence (DNA): TGTGCCAGCAGCTTAGGGGGGACAGGGAAAGAGACCCAGTACTTC.

The V and J genes are TRBV6-6 and TRBJ1-4; D might be TRBD1 (6 bases). Germline lookup yields CDR1 MNHNY and CDR2 SVGAGI (reference sequence). The CDR3 spans 16 residues. V gave up 2 bases and J gave up 4 bases, with 14 bases separating them. The CDR3 DNA follows: TGTGCCAGCAGTTACGGGACACGGAATTATAATGAAAAACTGTTTTTT. It encodes CASSYGTRNYNEKLFF.

This sequence joins TRBV30 and TRBJ2-7, with a possible D match to TRBD2 (7 bases). Germline CDR1 GTSNPN, CDR2 SVGIG (reference sequence). The CDR3 consists of 15 residues. The V and J ends lost 1 base and 5 bases respectively, with 18 bases between them. The CDR3 loop is CAWSAVGGANHEQYF. CDR3 nucleotide sequence: TGTGCCTGGAGTGCGGTGGGGGGGGCGAATCACGAGCAGTACTTC.

This chain uses TRBV6-5 with TRBJ2-2; D might be TRBD1 (5 bases). With 5 bases removed from V and 1 base from J, the gap between germline ends came to 11 bases. Germline V gives CDR1 MNHEY, CDR2 SVGAGI. This CDR3 contains 15 residues. The CDR3 bases are TGTGCCAGCAGTATCCAGGGCCTGAACACCGGGGAGCTGTTTTTT. Translated, it gives CASSIQGLNTGELFF.

The chain links TRBV5-1 to TRBJ2-7, with D tentatively TRBD1 (5 bases). CDR1 SGHRS and CDR2 YFSETQ come from the germline V gene. The CDR3 loop spans 13 amino acids. V was shortened by 6 bases and J by 7 bases, with 17 bases between the two germline ends. CDR3 DNA: TGCGCCAGCAAAAAAAAGGGGCAGGGTGAGCAGTACTTC. Translation: CASKKKGQGEQYF.

V gene TRBV3-1 (or the pseudogene TRBV3-2) combines with J gene TRBJ2-1; 13 nucleotides match TRBD2. In germline, CDR1 is LGHDT, CDR2 YNNKEL (reference sequence). V shed 3 bases and J 7 bases; nucleotides not matched to a gene: 3. The CDR3 is made up of 15 amino acids. The CDR3 region has the DNA TGTGCCAGCAGCCAGAGGACTAGCGGGAGAAATGAGCAGTTCTTC. Its translation: CASSQRTSGRNEQFF.

This chain uses TRBV5-1 with TRBJ2-7, with TRBD2 matching over 11 bases. The CDR3 runs 17 residues. Germline loops: CDR1 SGHRS, CDR2 YFSETQ. The V gene end was trimmed by 0 bases and the J gene end by 4 bases; junction bases not matched to a gene: 9. The CDR3, as DNA: TGCGCCAGCAGCTTGGGGGGGCTAGCGGGAGGTTCATACGAGCAGTACTTC. Its protein product is CASSLGGLAGGSYEQYF.